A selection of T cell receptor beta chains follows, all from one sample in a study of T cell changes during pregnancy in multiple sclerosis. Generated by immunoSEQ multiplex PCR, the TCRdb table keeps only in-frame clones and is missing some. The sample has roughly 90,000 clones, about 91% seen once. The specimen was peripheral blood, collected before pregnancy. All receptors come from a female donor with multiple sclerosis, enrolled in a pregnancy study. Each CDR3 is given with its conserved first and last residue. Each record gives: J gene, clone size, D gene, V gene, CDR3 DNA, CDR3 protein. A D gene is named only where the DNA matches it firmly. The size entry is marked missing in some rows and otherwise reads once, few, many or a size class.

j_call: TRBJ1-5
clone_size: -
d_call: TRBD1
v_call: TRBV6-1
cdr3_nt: TGTGCCAGCAGTCCCCTGACAGGGTTAGATCAGCCCCAGCATTTT
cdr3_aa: CASSPLTGLDQPQHF

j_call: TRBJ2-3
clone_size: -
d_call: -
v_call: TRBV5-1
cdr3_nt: TGCGCCAGCAGCGCCGGGAGATGGGGCACAGATACGCAGTATTTT
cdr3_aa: CASSAGRWGTDTQYF

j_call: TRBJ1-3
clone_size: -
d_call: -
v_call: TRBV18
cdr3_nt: TGTGCCAGCTCACCACTCGTAGGACAGAGCTCTGGAAACACCATATATTTT
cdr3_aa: CASSPLVGQSSGNTIYF

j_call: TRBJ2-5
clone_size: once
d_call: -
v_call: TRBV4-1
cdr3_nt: TGCGCCAGCAGCCAAGATATAGGACTGAACTCCCAGACCCAGTACTTC
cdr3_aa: CASSQDIGLNSQTQYF

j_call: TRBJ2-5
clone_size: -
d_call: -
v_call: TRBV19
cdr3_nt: TGTGCCAGTAATCAGGGCCGGGAAGAGACCCAGTACTTC
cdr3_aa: CASNQGREETQYF

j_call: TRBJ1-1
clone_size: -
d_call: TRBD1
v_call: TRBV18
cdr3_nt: TGTGCCAGCTCACCGGGACAGGCTAACACTGAAGCTTTCTTT
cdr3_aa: CASSPGQANTEAFF

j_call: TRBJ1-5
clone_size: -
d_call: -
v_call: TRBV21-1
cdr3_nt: TGTGCCAGCAGCAAAGCGTGGGGGGAGGATCAGCCCCAGCATTTT
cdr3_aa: CASSKAWGEDQPQHF

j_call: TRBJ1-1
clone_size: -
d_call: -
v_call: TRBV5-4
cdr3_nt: TGTGCCAGCAGCACCCCGAGCACTGAAGCTTTCTTT
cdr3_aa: CASSTPSTEAFF

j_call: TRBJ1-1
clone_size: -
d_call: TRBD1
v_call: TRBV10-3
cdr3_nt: TGTGCCATCAGTGAGCCGACAGGGGCGAACACTGAAGCTTTCTTT
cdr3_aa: CAISEPTGANTEAFF

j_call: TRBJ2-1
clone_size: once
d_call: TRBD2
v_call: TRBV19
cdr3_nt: TGTGCCAGTAGCACTGGACTAGCGGGAGACCCCGAGCAGTTCTTC
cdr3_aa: CASSTGLAGDPEQFF

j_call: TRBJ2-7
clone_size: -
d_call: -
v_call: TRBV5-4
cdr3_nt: TGTGCCAGCAGCTTGGGTGACGGGTCCTACGAGCAGTACTTC
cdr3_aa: CASSLGDGSYEQYF

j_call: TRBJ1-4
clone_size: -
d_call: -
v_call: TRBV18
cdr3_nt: TGTGCCAGCTCGTACCGTTTAGGGGCGGATGAAAAACTGTTTTTT
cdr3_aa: CASSYRLGADEKLFF

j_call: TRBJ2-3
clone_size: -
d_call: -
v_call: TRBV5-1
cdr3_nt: TGCGCCAGCAGCTTGGAAGGGGACACAGATACGCAGTATTTT
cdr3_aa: CASSLEGDTDTQYF

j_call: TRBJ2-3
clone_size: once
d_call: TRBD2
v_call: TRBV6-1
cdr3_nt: TGTGCCAGCCGACCTTTAGCGGGAGGGGTGGATACGCAGTATTTT
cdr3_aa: CASRPLAGGVDTQYF

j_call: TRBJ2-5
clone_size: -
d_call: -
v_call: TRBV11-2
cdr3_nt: TGTGCCAGCAGCTTAGGAAGAGGGAGGCGGTTGGGTGAGACCCAGTACTTC
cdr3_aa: CASSLGRGRRLGETQYF

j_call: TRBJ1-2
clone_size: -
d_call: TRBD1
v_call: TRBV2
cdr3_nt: TGTGCCAGCAGTGAGGGCAGGGGGCTCGATGGCTACACCTTC
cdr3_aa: CASSEGRGLDGYTF

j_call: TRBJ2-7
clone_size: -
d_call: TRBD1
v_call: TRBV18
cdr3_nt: TGTGCCAGCTCACCCGGACAGGGGGCCTACGAGCAGTACTTC
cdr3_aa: CASSPGQGAYEQYF